The present TCR beta chain was sequenced within a study of T cells expressing NK-cell markers. The CDR3 runs 15 residues. Germline V gene sequence: CDR1 SGDLS, CDR2 YYNGEE. After re-calling the 5' RACE reads, TCRdb lists one entry per CDR3 protein, DNA absent. This sample's table reports about 110,000 distinct CDR3 sequences. This chain connects TRBV9 to TRBJ2-1; no DNA is available, so the TRBD2 call from TCRdb remains unchecked. The source is a woman aged 18-70 years in good health. The specimen sequenced was blood T cells: a sorted CD56 or NKG2C T cell subset, CD4+ or CD8+ T cells, or bulk PBMC T cells (not recorded which). The CDR3 loop reads CASSAAGEGYNEQFF.